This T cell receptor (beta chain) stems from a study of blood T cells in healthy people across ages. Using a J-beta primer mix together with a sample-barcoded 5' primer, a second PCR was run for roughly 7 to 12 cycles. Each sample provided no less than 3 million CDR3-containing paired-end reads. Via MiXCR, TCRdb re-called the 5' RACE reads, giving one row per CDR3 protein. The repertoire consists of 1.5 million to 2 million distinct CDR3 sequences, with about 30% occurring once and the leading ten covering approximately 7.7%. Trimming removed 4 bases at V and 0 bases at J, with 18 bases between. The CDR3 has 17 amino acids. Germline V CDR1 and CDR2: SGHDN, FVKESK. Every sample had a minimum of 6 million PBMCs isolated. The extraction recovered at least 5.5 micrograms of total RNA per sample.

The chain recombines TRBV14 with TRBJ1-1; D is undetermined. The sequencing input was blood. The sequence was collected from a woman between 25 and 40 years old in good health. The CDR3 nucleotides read TGTGCCAGCAGCCCGCACTACTCACAGAATTTGAACACTGAAGCTTTCTTT. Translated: CASSPHYSQNLNTEAFF.